This T cell receptor (beta chain) was identified in a study of control samples from healthy donors and cancer patients. Sequenced by immunoSEQ multiplex PCR; TCRdb stores in-frame clones only, minus some. The table shows some 130,000 clones, with about 93% occurring only once. CDR1 is SGHKS, CDR2 YYEKEE, per germline (reference sequence). The germline V and J ends were trimmed by 1 base and 6 bases, with 5 bases remaining between them. This CDR3 comprises 13 residues. The TCR was taken from a man aged 50-60 years with head and neck cancer. The chain couples TRBV5-5 to TRBJ1-6; no definite D call. Sequencing was performed on PBMCs. This chain's CDR3 is CASSLTSNSPLHF. CDR3 coding DNA: TGTGCCAGCAGCTTGACTTCTAATTCACCCCTCCACTTT.